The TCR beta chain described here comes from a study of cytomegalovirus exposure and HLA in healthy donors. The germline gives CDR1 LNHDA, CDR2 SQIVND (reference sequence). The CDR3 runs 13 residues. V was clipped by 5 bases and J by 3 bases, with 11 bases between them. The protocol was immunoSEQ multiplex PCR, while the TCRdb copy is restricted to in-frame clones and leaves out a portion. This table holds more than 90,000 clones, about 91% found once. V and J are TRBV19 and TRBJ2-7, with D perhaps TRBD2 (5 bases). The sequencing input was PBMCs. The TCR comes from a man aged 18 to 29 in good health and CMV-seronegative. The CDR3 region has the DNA TGTGCCAGTAGTGGCACTAGGTTCTACGAGCAGTACTTC. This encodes CASSGTRFYEQYF.